This entry lists 17 T cell receptor beta chains sequenced from one sample in a study of glioma-infiltrating T cells. The iRepertoire nested amplicon-rescue multiplex PCR amplified TCR alpha and beta CDR3s from RNA. TCRdb reanalysed the multiplex PCR reads using MiXCR and keeps one entry per CDR3 protein. Here the sample spans some 90,000 distinct CDR3 sequences, roughly 40% being singletons. Sequencing was carried out using glioma tissue, nonneoplastic brain tissue, or PBMCs (not recorded which). The receptors were gathered from a human donor with low-grade glioma or glioblastoma, undergoing nonglioma brain surgery, or in good health (not recorded which).

This clonotype was observed at least ten times. The genes are TRBV3-1 and TRBJ2-1; 13 bases match TRBD2. V lost 4 bases and J lost 8; bases outside the gene matches: 5. Germline CDR1 reads LGHDT; CDR2 reads YNNKEL (reference sequence). The CDR3 length is 15 residues. The CDR3 DNA reads TGTGCCAGCAGCCTACTAGCGGGGGGGCCCCATGAGCAGTTCTTC. The encoded protein is CASSLLAGGPHEQFF.

The chain employs TRBV6-9 and TRBJ1-2; 7 positions agree with TRBD1. The germline gives CDR1 MNHGY, CDR2 SVAAGI. J lost 7 bases, V lost 3 bases, and 5 bases had no gene match. The CDR3 consists of 13 residues. The CDR3 is CASSYDREGGYTF. The CDR3 DNA sequence: TGTGCCAGCAGTTACGACAGGGAAGGTGGCTACACCTTC.

This clonotype has at least ten counts. This chain links TRBV20-1 with TRBJ2-5; the match to TRBD2 covers 7 bases. CDR1 is DFQATT, CDR2 SNEGSKA, per germline (reference sequence). The junction had 8 bases not matched to a gene; V was cut back by 6 bases and J by 4 bases. The CDR3 length is 13 residues. The CDR3 DNA sequence: TGCAGTGCCCCCGGACTAGGGGTAGAGACCCAGTACTTC. This gives the protein CSAPGLGVETQYF.

In its sample, this clonotype was seen many times. V usage is TRBV11-1 and J usage is TRBJ2-5, with no clear D. The germline CDR1 and CDR2 sequences are SGHAT and FQDESV (reference sequence). Trimming took off 2 bases at V and 0 bases at J, with 7 bases between the two ends. This CDR3 is built from 14 residues. The CDR3 region is CASSLSRNQETQYF. DNA for the CDR3: TGTGCCAGCAGCTTATCCCGGAACCAAGAGACCCAGTACTTC.

This clonotype is termed medium-sized. The V and J genes are TRBV6-1 and TRBJ1-1; possibly TRBD1 for D (5 bases). The CDR3 totals 12 residues. Per the germline V gene, CDR1 is MNHNS and CDR2 is SASEGT. Trimming cost V 4 bases and J 11 bases, with 14 bases left between them. The CDR3 protein is CASSGGAVRAFF. The CDR3 DNA follows: TGTGCCAGCAGTGGTGGGGCCGTACGGGCTTTCTTT.

This clonotype was recorded at least ten times. This chain connects TRBV28 to TRBJ2-3; D is tentatively TRBD1 or TRBD2 (7 bases each). The CDR3 contains 17 residues. The germline V gene encodes CDR1 MDHEN and CDR2 SYDVKM. Deletions cut 6 bases from V and 2 bases from J, with 21 bases between. This chain's CDR3 is CASRTSQGGGYTDTQYF. CDR3 nucleotides: TGTGCCAGCAGAACCTCTCAGGGGGGGGGCTACACAGATACGCAGTATTTT.

The chain recombines TRBV4-3 with TRBJ2-1; the match to TRBD2 covers 7 bases. Trimming took 0 bases from V and 8 from J; bases not matched to a gene: 10. Germline V gene data show CDR1 as LGHNA and CDR2 as YSLEER. This CDR3 is 16 amino acids long. The CDR3: CASSQEAGFETDEQFF. The DNA for the CDR3 is TGCGCCAGCAGCCAAGAAGCGGGATTTGAGACCGATGAGCAGTTCTTC.

Many counts were recorded for this clonotype. The V gene is TRBV7-2, the J gene TRBJ1-2; 7 nucleotides line up with TRBD1. From germline, CDR1 is SGHTA and CDR2 FQGNSA. V lost 1 base to trimming and J lost 6 bases; unmatched junction nucleotides: 11. This CDR3 contains 16 residues. The CDR3 loop reads CASSLGSTGNTDGYTF. DNA for the CDR3: TGTGCCAGCAGCTTAGGATCGACAGGGAATACGGATGGCTACACCTTC.

This chain connects TRBV6-2 or TRBV6-3 to TRBJ2-7; D not certain. The CDR3 covers 11 residues. With 2 bases removed from V and 10 bases from J, the gap between germline ends came to 9 bases. Per germline, CDR1 MNHEY and CDR2 SVGEGT. This chain's CDR3 is CASSYEAGQYF. CDR3 DNA: TGTGCCAGCAGTTACGAGGCCGGCCAGTACTTC.

This clonotype is medium-sized (0.01 to 0.1%). The chain employs TRBV6-1 and TRBJ1-1; D is ambiguous. Trimming stripped 0 bases from V and 3 bases from J, with 5 bases between. The CDR3 sequence is 13 residues long. The germline gives CDR1 MNHNS, CDR2 SASEGT. CDR3 sequence reads: CASSEAIYTEAFF. The CDR3 DNA follows: TGTGCCAGCAGTGAAGCGATCTACACTGAAGCTTTCTTT.

As for this clonotype: A read error may explain this, as a much larger clone is one base away. The V gene is TRBV19, the J gene TRBJ1-6, with 9 bases lining up with TRBD1. Germline V gives CDR1 LNHDA, CDR2 SQIVND (reference sequence). This CDR3 comprises 14 residues. The CDR3 here is CASSVDRGNSPLYF. DNA for the CDR3: TGTGCCAGTAGCGTGGACAGGGGAAATTCACCCCTCTACTTT.

This clonotype has a count of ten or more. The chain combines TRBV5-1 with TRBJ2-1; 9 nucleotides agree with TRBD2. V gave up 5 bases and J gave up 6 bases; unmatched junction bases: 6. Germline loops: CDR1 SGHRS, CDR2 YFSETQ. The CDR3 sequence is 14 residues long. The CDR3 loop is CASSVVAGANEQFF. DNA of the CDR3: TGCGCCAGCAGTGTTGTAGCGGGGGCCAATGAGCAGTTCTTC.

This clonotype was seen only a few times. The conserved closing phenylalanine or tryptophan is absent in this CDR3, likely reflecting a read error. The rearrangement uses TRBV20-1 and TRBJ1-1; D not resolved. Germline CDR1 reads DFQATT; CDR2 reads SNEGSKA (reference sequence). V lost 6 bases and J 1 base, leaving 9 bases between the germline ends. The CDR3 runs 12 residues. The DNA of the CDR3 is TGCAGTGCGAGTCCGTCGAACACTGAAGCTTTCCTT. Translated: CSASPSNTEAFL.

V is TRBV4-1 and J is TRBJ2-1; the D gene is possibly TRBD2 (6 bases). Per germline, CDR1 MGHRA and CDR2 YSYEKL. The CDR3 covers 14 residues. Trimming took 0 bases from V and 8 from J, leaving 11 bases between them. CDR3 bases: TGCGCCAGCAGCCAAGAAGGGGACTCCTATGAGCAGTTCTTC. Encoded protein: CASSQEGDSYEQFF.

This clonotype was seen a single time. Written as DNA, the CDR3 is TGTGCCAGCAGCCACCTGGGGCTTAGCGAGAGCTTCCGCGGGCAGTACTTC. Translation gives CASSHLGLSESFRGQYF. This chain links TRBV6-1 with TRBJ2-7; D assignment may be TRBD1 or TRBD2 (5 bases each). V was shortened by 6 bases and J by 9 bases, with 30 bases between the two germline ends. Germline V gene sequence: CDR1 MNHNS, CDR2 SASEGT. The CDR3 has 17 residues.

This clonotype was picked up many times. The chain employs TRBV28 and TRBJ2-7, with D maybe TRBD1 (5 bases). Germline V lookup: CDR1 MDHEN, CDR2 SYDVKM. The length of the CDR3 is 14 residues. V was cut by 2 bases and J by 3 bases, with 11 bases left in between. The DNA for the CDR3 is TGTGCCAGCAGTTTAGTGGGGCCGGGCTACGAGCAGTACTTC. Protein product: CASSLVGPGYEQYF.

This clonotype has a count of ten or more. V gene TRBV27 combines with J gene TRBJ2-3, with unresolved D. The CDR3 has 12 residues. The germline CDR1 and CDR2 sequences are MNHEY and SMNVEV (reference sequence). V gave up 8 bases and J gave up 0 bases, with 6 bases separating them. In nucleotides, the CDR3 is TGTGCCAGCGGCTACAGCACAGATACGCAGTATTTT. It yields the protein CASGYSTDTQYF.